This entry lists 4 T cell receptor beta chains sequenced from one sample in a study of radiation and T cells in renal cell carcinoma. Sample time point: baseline pretreatment blood. Treatment defined: 15 Gy SBRT to primary tumor, nephrectomy 4 weeks later. Sequencing was performed with immunoSEQ multiplex PCR; in TCRdb, only in-frame clones are kept and a portion is missing. The data contain some 50,000 clones, roughly 80% of them singletons. The sequencing here drew on blood, taken from a patient whose treatment included radiotherapy and nephrectomy. Every receptor here comes from a woman in her 70s with renal cell carcinoma.

This clone has only one observation. V and J are TRBV27 and TRBJ1-2; the D gene is possibly TRBD1 (5 bases). The CDR3 runs 13 residues. Between the trimmed V and J ends, which lost 7 bases and 7 bases, there was a span of 16 bases. Germline values: CDR1 MNHEY, CDR2 SMNVEV (reference sequence). CDR3 nucleotide sequence: TGTGCCAGCACCCCCGCCGGGGCTAGTGGCTACACCTTC. It codes for CASTPAGASGYTF.

The V call is TRBV9, the J call TRBJ1-6; 10 bases map to TRBD1. After removal of 2 bases from V and 5 bases from J, the junction contained 1 base not matched to a gene. CDR3 size: 15 residues. Germline V gene data show CDR1 as SGDLS and CDR2 as YYNGEE. The CDR3 nucleotides read TGTGCCAGCAGCGTGGGGACAGGGGATAATTCACCCCTCCACTTT. It translates to CASSVGTGDNSPLHF.

This sequence joins TRBV6-1 and TRBJ2-7; 8 nucleotides match TRBD2. V was pared by 0 bases and J by 7 bases, with 8 bases of the junction left unmatched. The CDR3 runs 15 residues. CDR1 MNHNS and CDR2 SASEGT come from the germline V gene. The chain's CDR3 is CASSEAASGGGEQYF. The CDR3 DNA reads TGTGCCAGCAGTGAAGCTGCGAGCGGGGGAGGAGAGCAGTACTTC.

V usage is TRBV18 and J usage is TRBJ2-5; D uncertain. Per germline, CDR1 KGHSH and CDR2 LQKENI. The CDR3 is made up of 13 amino acids. The V end was cut by 4 bases, the J end by 5 bases, with 11 bases between. The CDR3: CASSQTLGETQYF. CDR3 sequence (DNA): TGTGCCAGCTCACAGACCTTGGGTGAGACCCAGTACTTC.